This paragraph reports one TCR beta chain. The antigen is undetermined. Trimming removed 5 bases from V and 7 bases from J; junction bases left unmatched: 9. This CDR3 has 14 residues. CDR1 and CDR2 (germline): SEHNR, FQNEAQ (reference sequence). This sample stems from a study of shared clonotypes between healthy human individuals. Points from the study as a whole: It was observed that roughly 5.5% of naive CD4 clonotypes were shared across a handful of donors. Limitation of the genetic and exposure-history diversity represented came from the few donors.

Sequencing was performed with immunoSEQ multiplex PCR; in TCRdb, only in-frame clones are kept and a portion is missing. The data show millions of clones, more than 90% seen once. This clonotype was obtained from a man aged 18 to 30 in good health. Sequencing was done on a sample of naive CD4+ T cells sorted from blood. The subset: CD45RA+ positively selected. The gene calls are TRBV7-9 and TRBJ2-3; 7 nucleotides agree with TRBD1. CDR3 nucleotide sequence: TGTGCCAGCAGCGCAGGACAGGTGCTGAATACGCAGTATTTT. Amino acids: CASSAGQVLNTQYF.